A single sample gave rise to the 32 T cell receptor beta chains below, sequenced in a study of Ad26.COV2.S vaccination and SARS-CoV-2 variants. The protocol was immunoSEQ multiplex PCR, while the TCRdb copy is restricted to in-frame clones and leaves out a portion. This table holds about 400,000 clones, 89% found once. The treatment is: about 20 received Ad26.COV2.S at low or high dose, single or two shots; 5 received placebo; per-sample allocation not given. Each sample was drawn 63 days after the first injection (of vaccine or placebo). The sequencing used peripheral blood, collected in a trial of Ad26.COV2.S vaccine versus placebo. These receptors were collected from a person aged 18-65 years who received the Ad26.COV2.S COVID-19 vaccine or a placebo.

This chain joins TRBV29-1 and TRBJ2-7, with D tentatively TRBD1 or TRBD2 (5 bases each). Trimming stripped 4 bases from V and 5 bases from J, with 18 bases between. The germline V gene has CDR1 SQVTM and CDR2 ANQGSEA. The CDR3 runs 14 residues. The DNA of the CDR3 is TGCAGCGTTGGAGGATTTGGGGGTACTAACGAGCAGTACTTC. Its protein is CSVGGFGGTNEQYF.

The chain is built from TRBV28 and TRBJ2-1; unclear D gene. Trimming stripped 1 base from V and 3 bases from J, with 13 bases between. Germline CDR1 is MDHEN and CDR2 is SYDVKM. The CDR3 sequence is 16 residues long. The CDR3: CASSLSSGRNYNEQFF. The CDR3 coding sequence is TGTGCCAGCAGTTTATCCTCCGGGCGGAACTACAATGAGCAGTTCTTC.

The gene calls are TRBV27 and TRBJ1-3; no definite D call. Trimming removed 6 bases from V and 0 bases from J, with 15 bases in between. Germline CDR1 is MNHEY and CDR2 is SMNVEV (reference sequence). The CDR3 loop spans 16 amino acids. The DNA of the CDR3 is TGTGCCAGCAGCGATACACCGGGCTACTCTGGAAACACCATATATTTT. This gives the protein CASSDTPGYSGNTIYF.

The rearrangement links TRBV5-1 to TRBJ1-3; 10 bases agree with TRBD1. Germline loops: CDR1 SGHRS, CDR2 YFSETQ. The CDR3 extends over 16 amino acids. Trimming at V came to 4 bases and at J to 2 bases, leaving 6 bases not matched to a gene. The CDR3 here is CASSPGGTGAGNTIYF. As DNA, the CDR3 is TGCGCCAGCAGCCCGGGGGGGACAGGGGCTGGAAACACCATATATTTT.

The J gene is TRBJ2-2, the V gene TRBV15; no clear D. Looked up from germline, CDR1 is LNHNV and CDR2 is YYDKDF (reference sequence). Trimming pared 8 bases from V and 1 base from J, leaving 5 bases between. The CDR3 contains 12 residues. CDR3 in DNA: TGTGCCACCCGACAGAACACCGGGGAGCTGTTTTTT. Protein: CATRQNTGELFF.

The gene calls are TRBV6-5 and TRBJ1-2; D not certain. Germline-derived CDR1 and CDR2 are MNHEY and SVGAGI. This CDR3 has 14 residues. The V end lost 0 bases, the J end lost 8 bases, and 13 bases lay between the germline ends. The CDR3 DNA is TGTGCCAGCAGTTACTCGGGGAGGAGCCAGGGCTACACCTTC. This codes for CASSYSGRSQGYTF.

CDR3 in amino acids: CASSPWPLAGGNYEQYF. The CDR3 bases are TGTGCCAGCAGCCCCTGGCCCCTAGCGGGAGGGAACTACGAGCAGTACTTC. The J gene is TRBJ2-7, the V gene TRBV2; TRBD2 matches at 12 bases. Germline loops: CDR1 SNHLY, CDR2 FYNNEI. V dropped 6 bases and J dropped 3; count of bases not matched to a gene: 12. The CDR3 contains 17 residues.

The chain uses TRBV27 and TRBJ2-7; D is unresolved. The germline V gene has CDR1 MNHEY and CDR2 SMNVEV (reference sequence). The CDR3 is 15 amino acids. The V and J ends lost 5 bases and 10 bases respectively, with 24 bases between them. CDR3 nucleotides: TGTGCCAGCAGTGTAGAGCCGGGCGGCCCGCTTAGACAGTACTTC. It codes for CASSVEPGGPLRQYF.

In nucleotides, the CDR3 is TGTGCCAGCAGACCCTTAGCAGGGGGCAAGCAGTTCTTC. Its protein is CASRPLAGGKQFF. The chain couples TRBV28 to TRBJ2-1, with TRBD1 matching 8 bases. This CDR3 has 13 amino acids. The germline V gene has CDR1 MDHEN and CDR2 SYDVKM. The V and J ends lost 6 bases and 11 bases, in that order; junction bases with no gene match: 9. The complete variable domain, with remaining parts taken from reference TRBV28 and TRBJ2-1, reads DVKVTQSSRYLVKRTGEKVFLECVQDMDHENMFWYRQDPGLGLRLIYFSYDVKMKEKGDIPEGYSVSREKKERFSLILESASTNQTSMYLCASRPLAGGKQFFGPGTRLTVL.

The chain couples TRBV14 to TRBJ1-2, with a weak D call TRBD1 (6 bases). The ends were cut back, 4 bases at V and 4 bases at J, with 13 bases in the middle. Germline CDR1 and CDR2: SGHDN and FVKESK. The length of the CDR3 is 14 residues. CDR3 bases: TGTGCCAGCAGCCGCCAGGACAGAACCTATGGCTACACCTTC. It is translated as CASSRQDRTYGYTF. Full variable domain (remainder filled in from reference TRBV14 and TRBJ1-2): EAGVTQFPSHSVIEKGQTVTLRCDPISGHDNLYWYRRVMGKEIKFLLHFVKESKQDESGMPNNRFLAERTGGTYSTLKVQPAELEDSGVYFCASSRQDRTYGYTFGSGTRLTVV.

This clone has just a few counts. V gene TRBV29-1 combines with J gene TRBJ2-5, with 7 bases aligning to TRBD1. Trimming at V came to 1 base and at J to 5 bases, leaving 13 bases not matched to a gene. Germline V gene sequence: CDR1 SQVTM, CDR2 ANQGSEA. The CDR3 spans 16 residues. CDR3 amino acids: CSVEGLRNRGEETQYF. In DNA, the CDR3 is TGCAGCGTTGAAGGTTTACGGAACAGGGGTGAGGAGACCCAGTACTTC.

The chain couples TRBV11-2 to TRBJ2-1; D is perhaps TRBD2 (5 bases). The germline CDR1 and CDR2 sequences are SGHAT and FQNNGV. V gave up 5 bases and J gave up 9 bases, with 14 bases separating them. The CDR3 spans 13 residues. CDR3 sequence: CASSLNLSGEQFF. The CDR3 coding sequence is TGTGCCAGCAGCCTAAACCTGAGCGGTGAGCAGTTCTTC.

This clone was seen once. The chain uses TRBV27 and TRBJ2-3, with TRBD1 identical over 8 bases. The trim removed 6 bases at V and 7 bases at J, leaving 18 bases unmatched. Germline lookup yields CDR1 MNHEY and CDR2 SMNVEV (reference sequence). This CDR3 region has 17 residues. CDR3 sequence (DNA): TGTGCCAGCAGCCCAACAACCGGGACAGGAGGGGGAAATACGCAGTATTTT. This gives the protein CASSPTTGTGGGNTQYF.

The rearrangement uses TRBV6-2 or TRBV6-3 and TRBJ1-5; D gene unclear. Per the germline V gene, CDR1 is MNHEY and CDR2 is SVGEGT. The CDR3 has 12 amino acids. V gave up 2 bases and J gave up 7 bases, with 6 bases separating them. CDR3 residues: CASSYVGQPQHF. Here the CDR3 DNA reads TGTGCCAGCAGTTACGTTGGACAGCCCCAGCATTTT.

This clone was detected a few times. The genes are TRBV4-3 and TRBJ2-7; the D call may be TRBD1 or TRBD2 (6 bases each). Germline lookup yields CDR1 LGHNA and CDR2 YSLEER. V shed 4 bases and J shed 7 bases, with 14 bases lying between them. There are 13 residues in the CDR3. The CDR3 is CASSPGRRGEQYF. CDR3 DNA sequence: TGCGCCAGCAGCCCGGGCCGGAGGGGGGAGCAGTACTTC.

V is TRBV5-1 and J is TRBJ1-2, with 10 bases lining up with TRBD1. The CDR3 consists of 16 residues. V gave up 3 bases and J gave up 5 bases; unmatched junction bases: 10. Germline CDR1 is SGHRS and CDR2 is YFSETQ. CDR3 protein: CASSSGGGQGIYGYTF. CDR3 nucleotide sequence: TGCGCCAGCAGCTCTGGTGGGGGACAGGGGATTTATGGCTACACCTTC.

The CDR3 loop is CASSPDGPETSNQPQHF. The DNA of the CDR3 is TGTGCCAGCTCACCCGACGGGCCCGAGACTAGCAATCAGCCCCAGCATTTT. The chain has TRBV18 and TRBJ1-5, with unresolved D. With 3 bases removed from V and 0 bases from J, the gap between germline ends came to 15 bases. Germline V gene data show CDR1 as KGHSH and CDR2 as LQKENI. This CDR3 comprises 17 residues.

V usage is TRBV6-5 and J usage is TRBJ1-6; no clear D. CDR3 length: 13 amino acids. V was clipped by 6 bases and J by 6 bases, with 9 bases between them. Germline CDR1 reads MNHEY; CDR2 reads SVGAGI. In DNA, the CDR3 is TGTGCCAGCAGGAGGGCCATTAATTCACCCCTCCACTTT. This codes for CASRRAINSPLHF.

This chain joins TRBV15 and TRBJ2-6; perhaps TRBD1 as D (6 bases). The CDR3 runs to 16 residues. V gave up 5 bases and J gave up 4 bases, with 15 bases separating them. The germline V gene encodes CDR1 LNHNV and CDR2 YYDKDF (reference sequence). CDR3 nucleotide sequence: TGTGCCACCAGCCGGACAGCCCTCTCGGGGGCCAACGTCCTGACTTTC. It specifies CATSRTALSGANVLTF.

This clone was seen a few times. The CDR3 DNA sequence: TGTGCCAGCAGTGATATCAGAAGGGGCAAAAACTACGAGCAGTACTTC. Translated, it gives CASSDIRRGKNYEQYF. This chain links TRBV2 with TRBJ2-7, with D possibly TRBD1 on 5 matching bases. The CDR3 spans 16 residues. Trimming took 3 bases from V and 3 from J, leaving 18 bases between them. The germline V gene has CDR1 SNHLY and CDR2 FYNNEI.

V and J are TRBV7-2 and TRBJ1-1; a weak D match, TRBD1 (6 bases). CDR1 is SGHTA and CDR2 is FQGNSA in the germline V gene. The CDR3 covers 13 residues. Trimming pared 6 bases from V and 4 bases from J, leaving 12 bases between. The CDR3: CASRNDRLTEAFF. CDR3 nucleotide sequence: TGTGCCAGCAGGAATGACAGGCTCACTGAAGCTTTCTTT.

The V call is TRBV19, the J call TRBJ2-5, with 7 bases lining up with TRBD2. Germline CDR1 reads LNHDA; CDR2 reads SQIVND (reference sequence). Trimming cost V 1 base and J 4 bases; bases outside gene matches: 9. The CDR3 totals 16 residues. The CDR3 region is CASSIGGGRTGETQYF. The CDR3 DNA sequence: TGTGCCAGTAGTATAGGGGGCGGGAGAACAGGAGAGACCCAGTACTTC. Full variable domain (outside the CDR3, taken from reference TRBV19 and TRBJ2-5): DGGITQSPKYLFRKEGQNVTLSCEQNLNHDAMYWYRQDPGQGLRLIYYSQIVNDFQKGDIAEGYSVSREKKESFPLTVTSAQKNPTAFYLCASSIGGGRTGETQYFGPGTRLLVL.

This clone was counted a single time. In DNA, the CDR3 is TGTGCCAGCAGTCCCCAGGAGGGGGGGAGTTGGTACGAGCAGTACTTC. As protein: CASSPQEGGSWYEQYF. V gene TRBV28 combines with J gene TRBJ2-7; tentatively, D is TRBD2 (7 bases). CDR1 MDHEN and CDR2 SYDVKM come from the germline V gene. The CDR3 contains 16 residues. The V end was cut by 5 bases, the J end by 4 bases, with 21 bases between.

The genes are TRBV6-5 and TRBJ2-1; TRBD2 aligns across 12 bases. Germline CDR1 and CDR2: MNHEY and SVGAGI. Trimming removed 2 bases from V and 3 bases from J; junction bases left unmatched: 2. The CDR3 loop spans 16 amino acids. The CDR3 region has the DNA TGTGCCAGCAGTTACGCGGGACTAGCGGGCTACAATGAGCAGTTCTTC. Translation gives CASSYAGLAGYNEQFF.

CDR3: CASSQSGRGSPLHF. CDR3 nucleotide sequence: TGTGCCAGCAGCCAATCGGGCAGGGGTTCACCCCTCCACTTT. V gene TRBV2 combines with J gene TRBJ1-6, with a possible D match to TRBD1 (6 bases). Trimming shortened V by 6 bases and J by 9 bases, and 15 bases separated the two germline ends. CDR1 SNHLY and CDR2 FYNNEI come from the germline V gene. This CDR3 has 14 amino acids.

This clone was seen only once. This rearrangement joins TRBV6-1 to TRBJ1-3; the D is unclear. The V gene's germline CDR1 is MNHNS and CDR2 SASEGT. This CDR3 has 12 amino acids. Trimming pared 2 bases from V and 8 bases from J, leaving 7 bases between. The CDR3 reads CASSENGDTIYF. DNA for the CDR3: TGTGCCAGCAGTGAAAACGGGGACACCATATATTTT.

The chain couples TRBV7-2 to TRBJ2-7, with D perhaps matching TRBD1 or TRBD2 (5 bases each). The CDR3 is made up of 12 amino acids. V lost 5 bases and J lost 7, with 12 bases in between. Germline V lookup: CDR1 SGHTA, CDR2 FQGNSA. CDR3 nucleotide sequence: TGTGCCAGCAGCCGGGGCGTTGGGGAGCAGTACTTC. Protein sequence: CASSRGVGEQYF.

The chain recombines TRBV12-3 or TRBV12-4 with TRBJ2-5, with D perhaps TRBD1 or TRBD2 (6 bases each). The V gene lost 5 bases and the J gene lost 11 bases, with 18 bases spanning the gap. The CDR3 has 13 amino acids. The chain's CDR3 is CASSPSGAPLQYF. The CDR3 DNA reads TGTGCCAGCAGTCCATCGGGGGCCCCCCTGCAGTACTTC.

This clone appeared a single time. The V call is TRBV6-5, the J call TRBJ1-5; D not resolved. The V and J ends lost 6 bases and 0 bases respectively, with 9 bases between them. Per the germline V gene, CDR1 is MNHEY and CDR2 is SVGAGI. The CDR3 contains 14 residues. The CDR3 sequence: CASSPTPSNQPQHF. DNA for the CDR3: TGTGCCAGCAGCCCGACACCTAGCAATCAGCCCCAGCATTTT.

The rearrangement joins TRBV27 to TRBJ2-1, with TRBD2 matching over 16 bases. CDR3 size: 19 residues. Germline CDR1 is MNHEY and CDR2 is SMNVEV (reference sequence). Trimming cost V 1 base and J 7 bases; bases outside gene matches: 10. The CDR3 protein is CASSLFGTSGRVGWNEQFF. In nucleotides, the CDR3 is TGTGCCAGCAGTTTATTCGGGACTAGCGGGAGGGTAGGATGGAATGAGCAGTTCTTC.

V usage is TRBV2 and J usage is TRBJ2-1; 8 bases match TRBD2. Trimming at V came to 4 bases and at J to 3 bases, leaving 5 bases not matched to a gene. Germline CDR1 is SNHLY and CDR2 is FYNNEI. There are 15 residues in the CDR3. Here the CDR3 DNA reads TGTGCCAGCAGTGTTCATACTAGCGGCTACAATGAGCAGTTCTTC. Its translation is CASSVHTSGYNEQFF.

A remark on this clone: This may be a read error, as it is one base from a much larger clone. Other DNA sequences of this sample code for an identical CDR3. The chain links TRBV29-1 to TRBJ1-1; 7 nucleotides line up with TRBD1. Germline lookup yields CDR1 SQVTM and CDR2 ANQGSEA. The ends lost 4 bases at V and 1 base at J; junction bases unmatched: 0. The CDR3 covers 12 residues. CDR3 residues: CSVGQGNTEAFF. DNA of the CDR3: TGCAGCGTTGGACAGGGGAACACTGAAGCTTTCTTT.